This T cell receptor (beta chain) was captured in a study of blood T cell repertoires in COVID-19. Study information: PBMCs, B-cell-depleted T cells, or T cells provided the cDNA or gDNA that made up the material.

In germline, CDR1 is LGHDT, CDR2 YNNKEL (reference sequence). The V segment lost 6 bases and the J segment 6 bases; nucleotides outside the gene matches: 2. This CDR3 region has 13 residues. Under the authors' procedure: Amplification of reference gene primers provided the estimated nucleated cell counts. Sequencing was performed with immunoSEQ multiplex PCR; in TCRdb, only in-frame clones are kept and a portion is missing. V, J and clone size were drawn from that table, and D and trimming were deduced from the DNA. The top ten hold about 4.1% of the sample, which has some 150,000 clones, 87% seen once.

The TCR sequence derives from a woman in her sixties or seventies with active or convalescent COVID-19. The sequencing input was peripheral blood. This chain uses TRBV3-1 (or the pseudogene TRBV3-2) with TRBJ2-1; 10 bases line up with TRBD2. CDR3 sequence: CASRERGGNEQFF. The DNA of the CDR3 is TGTGCCAGCAGAGAGCGGGGGGGCAATGAGCAGTTCTTC.